Listed below are T cell receptor beta chains from one sample, sequenced in a study of response to subunit inactivated influenza vaccine. MiXCR was run by TCRdb on the RT-PCR reads, yielding one entry per CDR3 protein. The repertoire includes roughly 670,000 distinct CDR3 sequences, 13% to 15% of them detected once, and 6.5% to 8% sits in the top ten. Specimen: PBMCs from blood, collected around 14 days before vaccination. The receptors derive from a man aged 45 to 65 who received an inactivated influenza vaccine. CDR3s include the opening cysteine and the closing phenylalanine or tryptophan. A D gene is named only where the DNA matches it firmly. Clone size is stated in some rows and not others, as once, few, many or a class when expanded.

V	size	D	J	CDR3	DNA
TRBV5-1	NA	TRBD1	TRBJ2-5	CASSLQGANLETQYF	TGCGCCAGCAGCTTGCAGGGGGCGAATCTCGAGACCCAGTACTTC
TRBV25-1	few	TRBD1	TRBJ2-7	CASSRSTPDRARTYEQYF	TGTGCCAGCTCCCGATCCACGCCTGACAGGGCTAGAACCTACGAGCAGTACTTC
TRBV18	many	NA	TRBJ1-1	CASSPQERGAFF	TGTGCCAGCTCACCACAGGAGAGGGGAGCTTTCTTT
TRBV3-1	NA	NA	TRBJ2-3	CASSQALLAADADTQYF	TGTGCCAGCAGCCAAGCTTTATTGGCGGCGGATGCAGATACGCAGTATTTT
TRBV29-1	few	NA	TRBJ1-1	CSVEEGTGAFF	TGCAGCGTTGAAGAGGGGACGGGGGCTTTCTTT
TRBV3-1	few	NA	TRBJ2-1	CASSQDIGTANNEQFF	TGTGCCAGCAGCCAGGACATCGGGACGGCTAACAATGAGCAGTTCTTC
TRBV29-1	NA	NA	TRBJ1-1	CSVTRTSEAFF	TGCAGCGTTACCAGGACGTCTGAAGCTTTCTTT
TRBV7-8	few	NA	TRBJ2-7	CASSLVDSSYEQYF	TGTGCCAGCAGCTTAGTGGACAGTTCCTACGAGCAGTACTTC
TRBV4-3	few	NA	TRBJ2-1	CASSQALGGRTYNEQFF	TGCGCCAGCAGCCAAGCCTTGGGTGGACGGACCTACAATGAGCAGTTCTTC
TRBV30	few	NA	TRBJ2-1	CAWSALRGISYNEQFF	TGTGCCTGGAGTGCACTGCGGGGAATCTCCTACAATGAGCAGTTCTTC
TRBV4-2	NA	NA	TRBJ2-7	CASSQATSIGYEQYF	TGTGCCAGCAGCCAAGCGACTAGTATTGGCTACGAGCAGTACTTC
TRBV28	NA	NA	TRBJ2-2	CASNIFTGELFF	TGTGCCAGCAATATATTCACCGGGGAGCTGTTTTTT
TRBV10-3	few	NA	TRBJ2-5	CAIGGQPLQETQYF	TGTGCCATCGGAGGGCAGCCGCTTCAAGAGACCCAGTACTTC
TRBV2	NA	NA	TRBJ2-5	CASSVGDRTQYF	TGTGCCAGCAGTGTTGGGGACCGAACCCAGTACTTC
TRBV7-9	few	TRBD2	TRBJ2-5	CASSNRTSGIVTQYF	TGTGCCAGCAGCAACAGGACTAGCGGGATTGTGACCCAGTACTTC
TRBV7-8	NA	TRBD1	TRBJ1-5	CASSLEVRGSLGNQPQHF	TGTGCCAGCAGCTTAGAGGTCAGGGGGTCATTAGGCAATCAGCCCCAGCATTTT
TRBV5-1	NA	NA	TRBJ2-7	CASSLAWADEQYF	TGCGCCAGCAGCTTGGCTTGGGCGGACGAGCAGTACTTC
TRBV11-2	many	TRBD2	TRBJ2-5	CASSLNSGGETQYF	TGTGCCAGCAGCTTAAACTCCGGGGGGGAGACCCAGTACTTC
TRBV28	few	NA	TRBJ2-7	CASSHGEFYEQYF	TGTGCCAGCAGCCATGGGGAGTTCTACGAGCAGTACTTC
TRBV29-1	NA	TRBD1	TRBJ2-3	CSVKRQGRTDTQYF	TGCAGCGTTAAACGACAGGGACGCACAGATACGCAGTATTTT
TRBV9	NA	TRBD1	TRBJ1-4	CASSESAGQGNEKLFF	TGTGCCAGCAGCGAGAGTGCGGGACAGGGAAATGAAAAACTGTTTTTT
TRBV6-5	many	NA	TRBJ2-3	CASGLYSGTQYF	TGTGCCAGCGGGCTATATAGTGGGACGCAGTATTTT
TRBV5-1	NA	TRBD2	TRBJ2-5	CASSSALGGDETQYF	TGCGCCAGCAGCTCCGCCCTGGGGGGGGATGAGACCCAGTACTTC
TRBV28	NA	NA	TRBJ2-1	CASRPYSGTGTNEQFF	TGTGCCAGCAGACCATATAGCGGGACAGGTACCAATGAGCAGTTCTTC
TRBV12-3/TRBV12-4	NA	NA	TRBJ2-3	CASSQKRASTDTQYF	TGTGCCAGCAGTCAAAAGCGGGCAAGCACAGATACGCAGTATTTT
TRBV20-1	few	NA	TRBJ2-1	CSADGSYNEQFF	TGCAGTGCCGACGGGAGCTACAATGAGCAGTTCTTC
TRBV10-3	few	TRBD2	TRBJ2-1	CAISLMPGLAGESISYNEQFF	TGTGCCATCAGCCTAATGCCGGGACTAGCGGGAGAATCTATCTCCTACAATGAGCAGTTCTTC
TRBV19	few	NA	TRBJ2-2	CASSIDGASAETGELFF	TGTGCCAGTAGTATTGACGGGGCTAGCGCGGAAACCGGGGAGCTGTTTTTT
TRBV7-2	NA	TRBD2	TRBJ2-1	CASSQIPGLAGNEQFF	TGTGCCAGCAGCCAGATACCGGGACTAGCTGGCAATGAGCAGTTCTTC
TRBV5-1	many	NA	TRBJ2-2	CASSPRQTNTGELFF	TGCGCCAGCAGCCCCCGACAGACGAACACCGGGGAGCTGTTTTTT
TRBV18	few	TRBD1	TRBJ2-7	CASSRQGVYEQYF	TGTGCCAGCTCACGACAGGGTGTCTACGAGCAGTACTTC
TRBV4-3	NA	TRBD2	TRBJ2-5	CASSLRGGAGGETQYF	TGCGCCAGCAGCCTAAGAGGGGGCGCGGGAGGGGAGACCCAGTACTTC
TRBV20-1	NA	NA	TRBJ1-5	CSAAPRDSNQPQHF	TGCAGTGCTGCCCCACGGGACAGCAATCAGCCCCAGCATTTT
TRBV12-3/TRBV12-4	NA	NA	TRBJ1-2	CASSGSGYGYTF	TGTGCCAGCAGTGGCAGTGGCTATGGCTACACCTTC
TRBV10-3	NA	NA	TRBJ2-1	CAISDEARNNEQFF	TGTGCCATCAGTGATGAGGCGCGAAACAATGAGCAGTTCTTC
TRBV12-1	few	NA	TRBJ2-3	CASSFDPAIPTYTQYF	TGTGCCAGCAGCTTTGATCCAGCGATTCCGACTTATACGCAGTATTTT
TRBV5-1	many	NA	TRBJ2-1	CASSLELGRPKF	TGCGCCAGCAGCTTGGAGCTGGGGCGCCCGAAATTC
TRBV7-2	few	NA	TRBJ1-6	CASSPSAGVYNSPLHF	TGTGCCAGCAGCCCCTCGGCGGGGGTTTATAATTCACCCCTCCACTTT
TRBV5-1	few	NA	TRBJ2-5	CASSRNGGEETQYF	TGCGCCAGCAGCCGCAACGGGGGCGAAGAGACCCAGTACTTC
TRBV29-1	many	TRBD2	TRBJ2-7	CSVEFGLAGVYEQYF	TGCAGCGTTGAATTTGGACTAGCGGGAGTGTACGAGCAGTACTTC
TRBV12-3/TRBV12-4	NA	NA	TRBJ2-3	CASSQGWWVGTDTQYF	TGTGCCAGCAGTCAAGGGTGGTGGGTGGGCACAGATACGCAGTATTTT
TRBV15	NA	NA	TRBJ2-1	CATSREGRRNEQFF	TGTGCCACCAGCAGAGAGGGGCGGCGCAATGAGCAGTTCTTC
TRBV20-1	NA	TRBD2	TRBJ2-7	CSASGTSGGNNEQYF	TGCAGTGCATCCGGGACTAGCGGGGGGAACAATGAGCAGTACTTC
TRBV6-1	NA	TRBD1	TRBJ1-3	CASSRTGGAGNTIYF	TGTGCCAGCAGTAGGACAGGGGGCGCAGGAAACACCATATATTTT
TRBV6-2/TRBV6-3	NA	NA	TRBJ2-7	CASNIHFGFEQYF	TGTGCCAGCAACATCCATTTCGGGTTCGAGCAGTACTTC
TRBV20-1	few	TRBD2	TRBJ2-7	CSARAYLAGGGYEQYF	TGCAGTGCTAGAGCGTATTTAGCGGGAGGGGGCTACGAGCAGTACTTC
TRBV20-1	NA	NA	TRBJ2-5	CSGTGGATQETQYF	TGCAGTGGTACCGGTGGGGCCACGCAAGAGACCCAGTACTTC
TRBV6-6	NA	TRBD2	TRBJ2-7	CASTGTSVEQYF	TGTGCCAGCACCGGGACTAGCGTGGAGCAGTACTTC
TRBV6-2/TRBV6-3	many	NA	TRBJ2-1	CASSGRASNEQFF	TGTGCCAGCAGTGGCCGGGCTAGCAATGAGCAGTTCTTC